This T cell receptor gamma chain was observed in a study of Vδ1+ human thymocytes. Notes on the study in general: Highly polyclonal TRG and TRD repertoires with Gaussian CDR3 length distributions appeared in thymus.

Remarks on this clone: The antigen remains undetermined.

With 6 bases clipped from V and 5 bases from J, the junction kept 10 bases outside the gene matches. The V gene's germline CDR1 is VENAVY and CDR2 YDSYNSRV. The CDR3 is 13 residues long. Extracted RNA was reverse transcribed into cDNA. CDR3 amplicons came from multiplex PCR with pooled V-gene forward and constant-region reverse primers. TCRdb re-processed the multiplex PCR reads using CATT. The sample shows 10,000 or so gamma-chain clones, about 46% of them seen only once. This clonotype was obtained from a boy younger than two who had congenital heart surgery. The sample comprised Vdelta1+ gamma-delta thymocytes from the thymus. Noted subset: FACS-sorted CD3+ TCRalphabeta- TCRVdelta1+ TCRVdelta2- thymocytes. This chain joins TRGV8 and TRGJ1 or TRGJ2. Here the CDR3 DNA reads TGTGCCACCTGGATAAGGTGGGATTATAAGAAACTCTTT. Residues: CATWIRWDYKKLF.